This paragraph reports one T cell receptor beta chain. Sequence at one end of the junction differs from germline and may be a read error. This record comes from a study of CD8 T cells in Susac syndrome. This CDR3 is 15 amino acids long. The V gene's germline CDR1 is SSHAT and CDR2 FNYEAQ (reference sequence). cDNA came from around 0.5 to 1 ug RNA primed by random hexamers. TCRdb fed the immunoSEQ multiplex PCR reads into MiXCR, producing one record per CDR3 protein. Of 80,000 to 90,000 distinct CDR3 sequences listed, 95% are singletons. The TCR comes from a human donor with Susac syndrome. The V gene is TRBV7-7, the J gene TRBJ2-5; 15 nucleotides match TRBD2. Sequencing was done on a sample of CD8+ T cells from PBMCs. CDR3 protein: CASSKGLAGGETQYF. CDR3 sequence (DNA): TGTGCTAGCAGCAAGGGACTAGCGGGAGGAGAGACCCAGTACTTC. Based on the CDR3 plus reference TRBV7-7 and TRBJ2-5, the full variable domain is GAGVSQSPRYKVTKRGQDVTLRCDPISSHATLYWYQQALGQGPEFLTYFNYEAQPDKSGLPSDRFSAERPEGSISTLTIQRTEQRDSAMYRCASSKGLAGGETQYFGPGTRLLVL.